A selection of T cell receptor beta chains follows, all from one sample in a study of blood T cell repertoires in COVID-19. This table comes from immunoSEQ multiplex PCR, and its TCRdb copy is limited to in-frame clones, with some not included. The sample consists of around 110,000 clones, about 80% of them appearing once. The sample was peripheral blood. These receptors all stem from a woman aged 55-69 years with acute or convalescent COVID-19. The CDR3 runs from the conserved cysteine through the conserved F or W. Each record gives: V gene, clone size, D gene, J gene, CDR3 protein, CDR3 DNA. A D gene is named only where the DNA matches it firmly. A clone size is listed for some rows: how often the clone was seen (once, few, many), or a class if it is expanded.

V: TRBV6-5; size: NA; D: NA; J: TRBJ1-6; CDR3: CASSYSNRGSPLHF; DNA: TGTGCCAGCAGTTACTCGAACAGAGGGTCACCCCTCCACTTT
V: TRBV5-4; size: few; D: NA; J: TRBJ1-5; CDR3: CASSSDGLNNQPQHF; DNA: TGTGCCAGCAGCTCAGACGGGTTAAACAATCAGCCCCAGCATTTT
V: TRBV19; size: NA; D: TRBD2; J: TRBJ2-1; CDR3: CASSPLAGGPGNEQFF; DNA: TGTGCCAGTAGTCCGTTAGCGGGGGGCCCTGGAAATGAGCAGTTCTTC
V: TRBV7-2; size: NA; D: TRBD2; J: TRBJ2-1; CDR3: CASSLNGVAGPYNEQFF; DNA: TGTGCCAGCAGCCTCAACGGCGTAGCGGGACCTTACAATGAGCAGTTCTTC
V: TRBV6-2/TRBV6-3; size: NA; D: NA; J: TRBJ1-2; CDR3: CASSYYREKGYGYTF; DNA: TGTGCCAGCAGTTATTACAGGGAGAAGGGCTATGGCTACACCTTC
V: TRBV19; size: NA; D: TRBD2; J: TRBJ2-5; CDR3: CASSQRLAAQETQYF; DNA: TGTGCCAGTAGTCAGAGGCTAGCGGCTCAAGAGACCCAGTACTTC
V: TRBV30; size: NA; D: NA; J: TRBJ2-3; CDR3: CAWTGNTDTQYF; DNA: TGTGCCTGGACGGGTAACACAGATACGCAGTATTTT
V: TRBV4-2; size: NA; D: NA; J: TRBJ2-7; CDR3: CAKRPYEQYF; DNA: TGTGCCAAGAGGCCCTACGAGCAGTACTTC
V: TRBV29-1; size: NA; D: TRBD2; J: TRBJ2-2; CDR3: CSVEAGASGMNTGELFF; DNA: TGCAGCGTTGAAGCTGGGGCTAGCGGGATGAACACCGGGGAGCTGTTTTTT
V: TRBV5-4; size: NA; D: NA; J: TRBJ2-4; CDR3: CASGLARAKNIQYF; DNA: TGTGCCAGCGGGCTTGCGAGAGCCAAAAACATTCAGTACTTC
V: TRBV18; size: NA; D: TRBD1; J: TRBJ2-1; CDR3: CASSPLQGQGTYNEQFF; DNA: TGTGCCAGCTCACCACTTCAGGGACAGGGGACCTACAATGAGCAGTTCTTC
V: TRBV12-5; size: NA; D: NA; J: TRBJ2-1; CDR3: CASGLVGRGRGNEQFF; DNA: TGTGCTAGTGGTTTGGTAGGAAGGGGCAGGGGCAATGAGCAGTTCTTC
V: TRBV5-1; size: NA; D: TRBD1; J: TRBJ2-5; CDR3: CASSLGGQGAGETQYF; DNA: TGCGCCAGCAGCTTGGGAGGTCAGGGGGCAGGGGAGACCCAGTACTTC
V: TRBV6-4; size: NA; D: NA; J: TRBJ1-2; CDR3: CASSGGTYGYTF; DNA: TGTGCCAGCAGCGGGGGGACCTATGGCTACACCTTC
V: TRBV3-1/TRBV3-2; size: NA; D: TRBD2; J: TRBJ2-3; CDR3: CASSRASGSLTDTQYF; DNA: TGTGCCAGCAGCCGGGCTAGCGGGAGTCTTACAGATACGCAGTATTTT
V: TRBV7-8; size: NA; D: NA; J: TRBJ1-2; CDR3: CASSPGGGYGYTF; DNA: TGTGCCAGCAGCCCCGGGGGGGGCTATGGCTACACCTTC
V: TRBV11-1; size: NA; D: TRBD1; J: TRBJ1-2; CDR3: CASSGQGSGSNYGYTF; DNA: TGTGCCAGCAGCGGACAGGGCTCGGGGAGCAACTATGGCTACACCTTC
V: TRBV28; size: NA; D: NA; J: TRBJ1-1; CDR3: CASSFSGLFSTEAFF; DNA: TGTGCCAGCAGTTTCTCGGGACTCTTCAGCACTGAAGCTTTCTTT
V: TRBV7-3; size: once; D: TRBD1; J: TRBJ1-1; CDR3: CASSLGTATEAFF; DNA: TGTGCCAGCAGCCTCGGGACAGCCACTGAAGCTTTCTTT
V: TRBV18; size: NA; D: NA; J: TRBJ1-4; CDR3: CASSPEPAEKLFF; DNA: TGTGCCAGCTCACCAGAGCCCGCTGAAAAACTGTTTTTT
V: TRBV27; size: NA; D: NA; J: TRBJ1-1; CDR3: CASSLYRRDTEAFF; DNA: TGTGCCAGCAGTTTATATCGCAGGGACACTGAAGCTTTCTTT
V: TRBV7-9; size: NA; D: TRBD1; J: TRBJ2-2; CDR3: CAIRTGPANTGELFF; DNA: TGTGCCATTCGGACAGGGCCCGCGAACACCGGGGAGCTGTTTTTT
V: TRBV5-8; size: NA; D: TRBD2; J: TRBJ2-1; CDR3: CASSRPGLAESYNEQFF; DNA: TGTGCCAGCAGCCGACCGGGACTAGCGGAATCCTACAATGAGCAGTTCTTC
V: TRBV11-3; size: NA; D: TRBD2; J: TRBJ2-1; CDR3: CASSSGTSGVAYNEQFF; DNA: TGTGCCAGCAGCTCTGGGACTAGCGGGGTAGCCTACAATGAGCAGTTCTTC
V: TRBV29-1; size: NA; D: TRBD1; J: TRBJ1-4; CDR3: CSVVSPTGGEKLFF; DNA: TGCAGCGTTGTATCCCCGACAGGGGGTGAAAAACTGTTTTTT
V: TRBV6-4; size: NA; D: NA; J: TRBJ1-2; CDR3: CASSERPRLGYTF; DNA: TGTGCCAGCAGTGAACGACCCCGACTTGGCTACACCTTC
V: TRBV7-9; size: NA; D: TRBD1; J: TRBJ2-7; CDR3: CASSIHTGTGPSITYEQYF; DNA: TGTGCCAGCAGCATTCATACCGGGACAGGCCCCTCGATAACCTACGAGCAGTACTTC
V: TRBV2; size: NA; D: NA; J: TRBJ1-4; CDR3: CASSDYSGLGDLREKLFF; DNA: TGTGCCAGCAGTGACTACTCCGGGTTGGGAGATCTTCGTGAAAAACTGTTTTTT
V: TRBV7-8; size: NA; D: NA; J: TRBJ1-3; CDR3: CASSSTGNTIYF; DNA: TGTGCCAGCAGCTCTACCGGAAACACCATATATTTT
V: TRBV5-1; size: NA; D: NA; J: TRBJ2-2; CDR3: CASSLDRAYTGELFF; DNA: TGCGCCAGCAGCTTGGACAGGGCGTACACCGGGGAGCTGTTTTTT
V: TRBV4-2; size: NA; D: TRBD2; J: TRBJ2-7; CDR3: CASSQDSFSAGGSYEQYF; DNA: TGTGCCAGCAGCCAAGATAGTTTCTCCGCGGGGGGCTCCTACGAGCAGTACTTC
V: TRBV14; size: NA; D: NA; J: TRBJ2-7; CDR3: CASSLLTEPSYEQYF; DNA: TGTGCCAGCAGCCTATTGACGGAGCCATCCTACGAGCAGTACTTC
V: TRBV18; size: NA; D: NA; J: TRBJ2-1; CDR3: CASSPLNNEQFF; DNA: TGTGCCAGCTCACCACTCAACAATGAGCAGTTCTTC
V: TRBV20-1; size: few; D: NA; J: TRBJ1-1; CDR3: CRASPGLNTEAFF; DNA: TGCAGGGCTAGTCCAGGATTGAACACTGAAGCTTTCTTT
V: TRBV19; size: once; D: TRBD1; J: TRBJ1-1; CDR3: CASRILPGGRHTEAFF; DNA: TGTGCCAGTAGAATCCTACCAGGGGGGAGACACACTGAAGCTTTCTTT
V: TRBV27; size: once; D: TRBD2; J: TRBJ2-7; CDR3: CASNNGLAGGEQYF; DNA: TGTGCCAGCAACAATGGACTAGCGGGAGGCGAGCAGTACTTC
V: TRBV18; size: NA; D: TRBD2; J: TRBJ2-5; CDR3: CASSPELAGVQETQYF; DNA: TGTGCCAGCTCGCCAGAACTAGCGGGGGTTCAAGAGACCCAGTACTTC
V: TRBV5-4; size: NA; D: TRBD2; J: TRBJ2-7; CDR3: CASSKLGLAGTYEQYF; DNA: TGTGCCAGCAGCAAACTCGGACTAGCGGGAACCTACGAGCAGTACTTC
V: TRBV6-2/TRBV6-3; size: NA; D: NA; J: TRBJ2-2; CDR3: CASSFRNTGELFF; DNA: TGTGCCAGCAGCTTCAGGAACACCGGGGAGCTGTTTTTT
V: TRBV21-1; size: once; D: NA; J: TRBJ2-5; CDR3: CASSKEQRLTQYF; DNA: TGTGCCAGCAGCAAAGAGCAGCGACTGACCCAGTACTTC
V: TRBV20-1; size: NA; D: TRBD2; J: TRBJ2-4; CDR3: CSASSGGAKNIQYF; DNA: TGCAGTGCTAGTAGCGGGGGGGCCAAAAACATTCAGTACTTC
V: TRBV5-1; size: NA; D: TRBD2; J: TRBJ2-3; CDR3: CASSPMVQLAGGGDTQYF; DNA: TGCGCCAGCAGCCCTATGGTACAACTAGCGGGAGGGGGAGATACGCAGTATTTT
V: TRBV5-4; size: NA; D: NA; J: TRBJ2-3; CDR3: CASSSDRWGDTQYF; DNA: TGTGCCAGCAGCTCCGACAGGTGGGGGGATACGCAGTATTTT
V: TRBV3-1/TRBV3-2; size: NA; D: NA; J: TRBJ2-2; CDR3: CASSQGAYTGELFF; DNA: TGTGCCAGCAGCCAAGGGGCATACACCGGGGAGCTGTTTTTT
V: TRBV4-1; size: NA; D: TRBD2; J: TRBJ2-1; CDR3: CASSQGVPGLAGGQFF; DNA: TGCGCCAGCAGCCAAGGAGTACCGGGACTAGCGGGAGGGCAGTTCTTC
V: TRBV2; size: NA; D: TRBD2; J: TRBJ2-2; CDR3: CASRADSGRRNTGELFF; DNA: TGTGCCAGCAGAGCCGATAGCGGGAGACGGAACACCGGGGAGCTGTTTTTT
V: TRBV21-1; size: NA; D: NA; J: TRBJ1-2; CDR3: CASSKDRDGPQGYGYTF; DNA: TGTGCCAGCAGCAAAGATAGGGACGGGCCTCAGGGGTATGGCTACACCTTC
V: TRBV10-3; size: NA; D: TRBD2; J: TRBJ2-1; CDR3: CAISSPGLAGNEQFF; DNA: TGTGCCATCAGTTCCCCCGGACTAGCGGGTAATGAGCAGTTCTTC
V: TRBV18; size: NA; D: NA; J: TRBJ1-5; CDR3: CASSPRQSGQPQHF; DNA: TGTGCCAGCTCACCCAGACAGTCCGGGCAGCCCCAGCATTTT
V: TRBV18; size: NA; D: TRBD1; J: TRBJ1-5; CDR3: CASSLGQGIQPQHF; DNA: TGTGCCAGCTCCCTGGGACAGGGTATCCAGCCCCAGCATTTT
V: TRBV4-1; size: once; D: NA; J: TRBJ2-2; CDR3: CASSQVRTGELFF; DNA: TGCGCCAGCAGCCAAGTCCGTACCGGGGAGCTGTTTTTT
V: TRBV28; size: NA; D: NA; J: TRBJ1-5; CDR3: CASSLPTGTPQPQHF; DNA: TGTGCCAGCAGTTTACCTACAGGGACCCCACAGCCCCAGCATTTT
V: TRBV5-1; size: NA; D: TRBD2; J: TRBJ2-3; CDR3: CASSLPGGGTDTQYF; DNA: TGCGCCAGCAGCTTGCCGGGAGGGGGGACAGATACGCAGTATTTT
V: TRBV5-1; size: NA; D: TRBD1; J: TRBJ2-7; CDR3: CASRWGQGTYEQYF; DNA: TGCGCCAGCAGGTGGGGACAGGGAACCTACGAGCAGTACTTC
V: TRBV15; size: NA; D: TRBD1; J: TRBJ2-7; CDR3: CATSRVSGTGDYEQYF; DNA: TGTGCCACCAGCAGAGTCTCAGGGACAGGGGACTACGAGCAGTACTTC
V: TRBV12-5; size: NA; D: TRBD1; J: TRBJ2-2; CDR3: CASGLWTGDTGELFF; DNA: TGTGCTAGTGGTTTGTGGACAGGGGACACCGGGGAGCTGTTTTTT
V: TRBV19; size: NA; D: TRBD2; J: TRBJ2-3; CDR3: CASSRGTSGHTDTQYF; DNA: TGTGCCAGTAGTCGCGGGACTAGCGGACACACAGATACGCAGTATTTT
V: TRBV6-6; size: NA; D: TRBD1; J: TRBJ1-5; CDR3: CASSPRFGTDSNQPQHF; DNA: TGTGCCAGCAGTCCCCGGTTTGGGACAGATAGCAATCAGCCCCAGCATTTT
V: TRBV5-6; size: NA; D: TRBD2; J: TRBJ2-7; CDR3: CASSPRRLAGVGEDEQYF; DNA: TGTGCCAGCAGCCCGCGTAGGCTAGCGGGAGTTGGCGAGGACGAGCAGTACTTC